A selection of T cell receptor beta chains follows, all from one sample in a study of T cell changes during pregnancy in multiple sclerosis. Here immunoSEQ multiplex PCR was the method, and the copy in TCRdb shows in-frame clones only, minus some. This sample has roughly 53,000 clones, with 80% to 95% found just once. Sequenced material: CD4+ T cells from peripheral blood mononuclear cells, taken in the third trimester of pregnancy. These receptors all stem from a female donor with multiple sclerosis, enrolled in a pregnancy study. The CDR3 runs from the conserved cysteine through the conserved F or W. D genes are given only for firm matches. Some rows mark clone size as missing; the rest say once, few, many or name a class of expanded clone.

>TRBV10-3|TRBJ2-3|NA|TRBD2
TGTGCCATCAGTGGGGCGGGGGGAGATACGCAGTATTTT
CAISGAGGDTQYF
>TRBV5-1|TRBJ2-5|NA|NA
TGCGCCAGCAGCTTAACAGGGAGTCAAGAGACCCAGTACTTC
CASSLTGSQETQYF
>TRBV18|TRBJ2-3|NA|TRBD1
TGTGCCAGCTCACCAGAGACAGGGGGTATAAATACGCAGTATTTT
CASSPETGGINTQYF
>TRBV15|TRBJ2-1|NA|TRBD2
TGTGCCACCAGCAGAGATCCGCTAGCGGACAATGAGCAGTTCTTC
CATSRDPLADNEQFF
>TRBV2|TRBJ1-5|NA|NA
TGTGCCAGCAGTGGACTTGGGGGGGGAGAAGGGCATTTT
CASSGLGGGEGHF
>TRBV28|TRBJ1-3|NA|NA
TGTGCCAGCGGGAGTGGAAACACCATATATTTT
CASGSGNTIYF
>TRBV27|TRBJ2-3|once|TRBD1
TGTGCCAGCAGTTTATCGAGGACAGGGTATGCAGATACGCAGTATTTT
CASSLSRTGYADTQYF
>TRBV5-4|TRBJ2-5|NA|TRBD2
TGTGCCAGCAGCCGCGCGTTAGCGGGAGCCCAGGAGACCCAGTACTTC
CASSRALAGAQETQYF
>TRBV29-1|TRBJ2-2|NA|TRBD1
TGCAGCGTTGTTGTTGGACAGGTCAACACCGGGGAGCTGTTTTTT
CSVVVGQVNTGELFF
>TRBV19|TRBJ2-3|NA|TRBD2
TGTGCCAGTAGCGTAGGACTAGCGGGAGGAAATACGCAGTATTTT
CASSVGLAGGNTQYF
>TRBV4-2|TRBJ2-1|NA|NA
TGTGCCAGCAGCCTAGAGGCGGGTCCTACCTACAATGAGCAGTTCTTC
CASSLEAGPTYNEQFF
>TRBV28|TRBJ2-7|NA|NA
TGTGCCAGCACGCAGCGCTACGAGCAGTACTTC
CASTQRYEQYF
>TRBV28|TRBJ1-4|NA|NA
TGTGCCAGCAGTCCTTTTTTTGGGGTAGGGGTCAATGAAAAACTGTTTTTT
CASSPFFGVGVNEKLFF
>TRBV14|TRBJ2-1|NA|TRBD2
TGTGCCAGCAGCCAAGCAAGGTGGCGGGAGCGCCGCTCCTACAATGAGCAGTTCTTC
CASSQARWRERRSYNEQFF
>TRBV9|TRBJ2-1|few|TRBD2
TGTGCCAGCAGCGTAGCACCGGGAGGGCCGAATGAGCAGTTCTTC
CASSVAPGGPNEQFF
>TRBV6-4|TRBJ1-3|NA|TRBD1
TGTGCCAGCAGCTTCGGGGTGGGGACAGGGTACAACACCATATATTTT
CASSFGVGTGYNTIYF
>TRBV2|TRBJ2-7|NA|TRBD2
TGTGCCAGCAGTCCTACAGGGACTAGCGAGCAGTACTTC
CASSPTGTSEQYF
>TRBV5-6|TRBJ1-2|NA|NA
TGTGCCAGCAGCTTGGAACCAGTGAGGGGCTACACCTTC
CASSLEPVRGYTF
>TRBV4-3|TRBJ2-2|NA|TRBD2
TGCGCCAGCAGCCAAGATGGGGGGAGGGCCGCGAACACCGGGGAGCTGTTTTTT
CASSQDGGRAANTGELFF
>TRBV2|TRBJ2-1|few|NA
TGTGCCAGCAGTGAGTCTGGCACGGGAAGGGACAATGAGCAGTTCTTC
CASSESGTGRDNEQFF
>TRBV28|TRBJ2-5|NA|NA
TGTGCCAGCAGTCCAGGTGGAAAGACCCAGTACTTC
CASSPGGKTQYF
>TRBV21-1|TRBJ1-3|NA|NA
TGTGCCAGCAGGGTACAGGGAAACACCATATATTTT
CASRVQGNTIYF
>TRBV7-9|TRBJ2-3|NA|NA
TGTGCCAGCAGCAGAAGGGGGAGTCACACAGATACGCAGTATTTT
CASSRRGSHTDTQYF
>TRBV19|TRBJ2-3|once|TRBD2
TGTGCCAGTAGTATAGCTACCGGACTAGCGGGCCAGACAGATACGCAGTATTTT
CASSIATGLAGQTDTQYF
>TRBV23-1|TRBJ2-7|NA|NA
TGCGCCAGCAGTCAATGGGCCAGGCACACCAACGAGCAGTACTTC
CASSQWARHTNEQYF
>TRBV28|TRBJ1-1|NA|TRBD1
TGTGCCAGCAGTGGATCCGGGACAGGGAAAACTGAAGCTTTCTTT
CASSGSGTGKTEAFF
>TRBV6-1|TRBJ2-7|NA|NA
TGTGCCAGCTTAGTTTGGGGGGTGGGTAACGAGCAGTACTTC
CASLVWGVGNEQYF
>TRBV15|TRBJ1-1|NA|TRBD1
TGTGCCACCAGCCGCCCGGACAGGCCTGAAGCTTTCTTT
CATSRPDRPEAFF
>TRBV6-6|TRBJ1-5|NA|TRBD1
TGTGCCAGCAGTTACTCGTCGCGGACAGGGGGTAAGCCCCAGCATTTT
CASSYSSRTGGKPQHF
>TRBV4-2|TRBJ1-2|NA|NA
TGTGCCAGCAGCCAAGAAAGGGACTCCCTAAGCTACACCTTC
CASSQERDSLSYTF
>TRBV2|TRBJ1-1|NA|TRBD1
TGTGCCAGCAGGAGGGACAGCCGTTTTACTGAAGCTTTCTTT
CASRRDSRFTEAFF
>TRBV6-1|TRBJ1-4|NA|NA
TGTGCCAGCACCTACACGGGAAAACTGTTTTTT
CASTYTGKLFF
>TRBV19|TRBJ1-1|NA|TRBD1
TGTGCCAGTAGTATAGAAGGCAGGGGGCCGGACACTGAAGCTTTCTTT
CASSIEGRGPDTEAFF
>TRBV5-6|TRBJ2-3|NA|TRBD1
TGTGCCAGCAGCCCCGGGACAGGACGAGCTAACACAGATACGCAGTATTTT
CASSPGTGRANTDTQYF
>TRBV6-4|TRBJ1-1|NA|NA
TGTGCCAGCAGGACTTCAGGGTCCACTGAAGCTTTCTTT
CASRTSGSTEAFF
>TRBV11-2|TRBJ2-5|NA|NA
TGTGCCAGCAGCTTAGAGGGCAGGGGGGAAGAGACCCAGTACTTC
CASSLEGRGEETQYF
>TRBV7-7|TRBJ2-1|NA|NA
TGTGCTAGCAGCTCTAGCTCTGGGGATGAGCAGTTCTTC
CASSSSSGDEQFF